What follows are 30 T cell receptor beta chains derived from one specimen sequenced in a study of blood T cell repertoires in COVID-19. The assay was immunoSEQ multiplex PCR, and TCRdb's table has in-frame clones only and misses some. The profile shows some 89,000 clones, approximately 81% of them singletons. Input material: peripheral blood. Receptors originate from a man between 60 and 70 years old with acute or convalescent COVID-19.

This clone appeared once. The chain carries TRBV2 and TRBJ1-5, with TRBD1 matching 8 bases. Germline V gene data show CDR1 as SNHLY and CDR2 as FYNNEI. Losses at the gene ends were 2 bases for V and 4 bases for J; bases not matched to a gene: 4. This CDR3 has 15 residues. The CDR3, as DNA: TGTGCCAGCAGTGAAATGGGACAGGAGAATCAGCCCCAGCATTTT. It yields the protein CASSEMGQENQPQHF.

The chain uses TRBV15 and TRBJ2-3; D not resolved. Germline values: CDR1 LNHNV, CDR2 YYDKDF (reference sequence). Trimming took 1 base from V and 1 from J, leaving 12 bases between them. The CDR3 is 16 residues long. DNA for the CDR3: TGTGCCACCAGCAGAGGTATTGGCTTCCGCACAGATACGCAGTATTTT. Translating it yields CATSRGIGFRTDTQYF.

In this sample, this clone turned up many times. The rearrangement links TRBV11-3 to TRBJ1-1; no definite D call. Germline CDR1 reads SGHNT; CDR2 reads YENEEA. This CDR3 is built from 13 residues. Trimming removed 5 bases at V and 3 bases at J, with 10 bases between. The CDR3 is CASSRRRDTEAFF. The CDR3 nucleotides are TGTGCCAGCAGCCGTCGGAGGGACACTGAAGCTTTCTTT.

This clone was observed a handful of times. The CDR3 DNA reads as TGTGCCACCTCCTTGACAGGGACAAATTCACCCCTCCACTTT. The encoded protein is CATSLTGTNSPLHF. The chain recombines TRBV7-2 with TRBJ1-6; the match to TRBD1 covers 7 bases. V was clipped by 10 bases and J by 7 bases; unmatched bases: 10. Looked up from germline, CDR1 is SGHTA and CDR2 is FQGNSA. The CDR3 has 14 residues.

The chain employs TRBV29-1 and TRBJ1-1; 7 nucleotides agree with TRBD1. The germline gives CDR1 SQVTM, CDR2 ANQGSEA. V trimming: 5 bases; J trimming: 1 base; junction bases outside the gene matches: 4. CDR3 size: 13 residues. This CDR3 reads CSVTRTGNTEAFF. DNA of the CDR3: TGCAGCGTTACCCGGACAGGGAACACTGAAGCTTTCTTT.

The V and J genes are TRBV19 and TRBJ1-2, with 11 bases fitting TRBD1. V gave up 4 bases and J gave up 3 bases; unmatched junction bases: 4. The CDR3 contains 15 residues. CDR1 LNHDA and CDR2 SQIVND come from the germline V gene (reference sequence). The CDR3 DNA sequence: TGTGCCAGTAGTACTAGGGACAGGGGGGACTATGGCTACACCTTC. Its translation is CASSTRDRGDYGYTF.

V usage is TRBV7-8 and J usage is TRBJ2-3; tentative D call: TRBD1 (5 bases). Trimming took off 5 bases at V and 0 bases at J, with 12 bases between the two ends. In germline, CDR1 is SGHVS, CDR2 FQNEAQ. The CDR3 is made up of 15 amino acids. The CDR3 is CASSPDIASTDTQYF. The CDR3 DNA follows: TGTGCCAGCAGCCCGGACATCGCTAGCACAGATACGCAGTATTTT.

This sequence joins TRBV9 and TRBJ2-2; no clear D gene. The CDR3 has 13 amino acids. V dropped 4 bases and J dropped 5 bases, with 9 bases sitting between them. Germline assignment: CDR1 SGDLS and CDR2 YYNGEE. DNA of the CDR3: TGTGCCAGCAGCTTACAGCCGACCGGGGAGCTGTTTTTT. Its translation is CASSLQPTGELFF.

The V and J genes are TRBV6-1 and TRBJ2-7; 9 bases agree with TRBD1. Germline CDR1 and CDR2: MNHNS and SASEGT. The CDR3 runs 17 residues. V shed 4 bases, J shed 5 bases, and the junction held 15 bases outside the gene matches. CDR3 DNA: TGTGCCAGCAGTGGTGGGAACCGGGACAGGGCGGAGGACGAGCAGTACTTC. This sequence encodes CASSGGNRDRAEDEQYF.

This CDR3 reads CASSFYSGERYF. The CDR3 DNA is TGTGCCAGCAGTTTTTATTCGGGGGAGAGGTACTTC. The chain joins TRBV12-3 or TRBV12-4 to TRBJ2-7, with D possibly matching TRBD2 (6 bases). The CDR3 spans 12 residues. Trimming took 3 bases from V and 12 from J, leaving 15 bases between them.

The V and J genes are TRBV5-1 and TRBJ1-2; 8 bases map to TRBD1. The germline CDR1 and CDR2 sequences are SGHRS and YFSETQ. CDR3 length: 13 residues. J was trimmed by 8 bases and V by 4 bases; bases with no gene match: 7. The CDR3 region is CASSQGQALGYTF. CDR3 DNA: TGCGCCAGCAGCCAGGGACAGGCATTAGGCTACACCTTC.

The chain employs TRBV27 and TRBJ1-6; TRBD1 matches 7 bases. The CDR3 consists of 16 residues. The ends lost 0 bases at V and 5 bases at J; junction bases unmatched: 4. Germline CDR1 is MNHEY and CDR2 is SMNVEV (reference sequence). CDR3 loop: CASSLSPGGDNSPLHF. The CDR3 DNA sequence: TGTGCCAGCAGTTTATCGCCAGGGGGTGATAATTCACCCCTCCACTTT.

The rearrangement joins TRBV5-8 to TRBJ1-2, with D perhaps TRBD1 (5 bases). V lost 2 bases and J lost 2, with 7 bases in between. This CDR3 spans 13 amino acids. The V gene's germline CDR1 is SGHTS and CDR2 YDEGEE. Written as DNA, the CDR3 is TGTGCCAGCAGCTTTAAGGGGAACTATGGCTACACCTTC. Amino acid sequence: CASSFKGNYGYTF. Full variable domain (missing parts from reference TRBV5-8 and TRBJ1-2): EAGVTQSPTHLIKTRGQQATLRCSPISGHTSVYWYQQALGLGLQFLLWYDEGEERNRGNFPPRFSGRQFPNYSSELNVNALELEDSALYLCASSFKGNYGYTFGSGTRLTVV.

This clone was seen only a few times. The chain recombines TRBV7-2 with TRBJ1-5; possibly TRBD1 for D (5 bases). Deletions cut 5 bases from V and 6 bases from J, with 20 bases between. Germline V lookup: CDR1 SGHTA, CDR2 FQGNSA. The CDR3 loop spans 16 amino acids. CDR3 bases: TGTGCCAGCAGCCGGCTCGGGGGAGGAAAGGGTCAGCCCCAGCATTTT. As protein: CASSRLGGGKGQPQHF.

This clone was seen only a few times. The chain has TRBV30 and TRBJ1-3; D gene ambiguous. The ends were cut back, 1 base at V and 0 bases at J, with 16 bases in the middle. Germline V CDR1 and CDR2: GTSNPN, SVGIG (reference sequence). The CDR3 is 17 amino acids. The CDR3 bases are TGTGCCTGGAGTGATTATCCGGGTGTTAGCTCTGGAAACACCATATATTTT. It encodes CAWSDYPGVSSGNTIYF. The full variable domain, rest sourced from reference TRBV30 and TRBJ1-3, is SQTIHQWPATLVQPVGSPLSLECTVEGTSNPNLYWYRQAAGRGLQLLFYSVGIGQISSEVPQNLSASRPQDRQFILSSKKLLLSDSGFYLCAWSDYPGVSSGNTIYFGEGSWLTVV.

The V gene is TRBV27, the J gene TRBJ2-2; possible D gene TRBD2, 6 bases. Looked up from germline, CDR1 is MNHEY and CDR2 is SMNVEV (reference sequence). This CDR3 region has 16 residues. Trimming cost V 1 base and J 3 bases, with 12 bases left between them. Written as DNA, the CDR3 is TGTGCCAGCAGTTTATACGCTAGCGCTTACACCGGGGAGCTGTTTTTT. Translating it yields CASSLYASAYTGELFF.

This clone has only one observation. CDR3 amino acids: CASSITGDYGYTF. The CDR3 nucleotides are TGTGCCAGTAGTATAACAGGGGACTATGGCTACACCTTC. This chain connects TRBV19 to TRBJ1-2, with 7 nucleotides matching TRBD1. Germline V gene sequence: CDR1 LNHDA, CDR2 SQIVND (reference sequence). The length of the CDR3 is 13 residues. V shed 2 bases and J 3 bases; nucleotides not matched to a gene: 0.

The chain couples TRBV5-4 to TRBJ1-1; TRBD1 matches at 11 bases. With 3 bases clipped from V and 4 bases from J, the junction kept 8 bases outside the gene matches. Germline assignment: CDR1 SGHNT and CDR2 YYREEE (reference sequence). The CDR3 runs to 16 residues. The CDR3 DNA is TGTGCCAGCAGCTCGGACAGGGGGCGCTTGGGCACTGAAGCTTTCTTT. This translates into CASSSDRGRLGTEAFF.

The genes are TRBV11-2 and TRBJ1-1, with D maybe TRBD1 (5 bases). CDR3 size: 13 residues. From germline, CDR1 is SGHAT and CDR2 FQNNGV. V shed 2 bases and J shed 3 bases, with 7 bases lying between them. The CDR3, as DNA: TGTGCCAGCAGCTTAAGGGGCTACACTGAAGCTTTCTTT. It is translated as CASSLRGYTEAFF.

The chain combines TRBV6-5 with TRBJ2-6; D possibly corresponds to TRBD2 (6 bases). Germline assignment: CDR1 MNHEY and CDR2 SVGAGI. The CDR3 has 14 amino acids. V was clipped by 9 bases and J by 0 bases, with 9 bases between them. CDR3 in amino acids: CASRRVSGANVLTF. The CDR3 nucleotides are TGTGCCAGTCGGAGGGTCTCTGGGGCCAACGTCCTGACTTTC.

The chain recombines TRBV4-1 with TRBJ1-4; TRBD1 matches 12 bases. Germline CDR1 MGHRA, CDR2 YSYEKL. The V gene end was trimmed by 2 bases and the J gene end by 8 bases; junction bases not matched to a gene: 3. The CDR3 runs to 15 residues. This CDR3 reads CASSQLGTGGEKLFF. CDR3 sequence (DNA): TGCGCCAGCAGCCAACTCGGGACAGGGGGCGAAAAACTGTTTTTT.

The V gene is TRBV28, the J gene TRBJ2-6; 13 nucleotides agree with TRBD2. The length of the CDR3 is 18 residues. With V trimmed by 5 bases and J by 4 bases, 8 bases remained unmatched. Germline V gene lookup returns CDR1 MDHEN and CDR2 SYDVKM. CDR3 DNA: TGTGCCAGCAGTCTCCACGGACTAGCGGGAGCGGGGGCCAACGTCCTGACTTTC. Protein sequence: CASSLHGLAGAGANVLTF.

The chain has TRBV5-6 and TRBJ2-5; a possible D gene is TRBD1 (6 bases). Germline V gene lookup returns CDR1 SGHDT and CDR2 YYEEEE. V was cut by 0 bases and J by 5 bases, with 8 bases left in between. This CDR3 is 13 amino acids long. The CDR3 region has the DNA TGTGCCAGCAGCTTGGACAGGGCGGAGACCCAGTACTTC. The encoded protein is CASSLDRAETQYF.

The chain couples TRBV3-1 (or the pseudogene TRBV3-2) to TRBJ1-1; 8 nucleotides line up with TRBD1. In germline, CDR1 is LGHDT, CDR2 YNNKEL (reference sequence). V gave up 6 bases and J gave up 11 bases; unmatched junction bases: 8. The CDR3 extends over 12 amino acids. The CDR3 coding sequence is TGTGCCAGCAGTCCCGGACAGGGCCGGGCTTTCTTT. Protein sequence: CASSPGQGRAFF.

The chain joins TRBV7-2 to TRBJ1-2, with D maybe TRBD1 (6 bases). Per germline, CDR1 SGHTA and CDR2 FQGNSA. The CDR3 loop spans 14 amino acids. V lost 4 bases and J 2 bases, leaving 11 bases between the germline ends. The CDR3 loop reads CASSSRDKNYGYTF. Written as DNA, the CDR3 is TGTGCCAGCAGCTCTCGGGACAAAAACTATGGCTACACCTTC.

The V and J genes are TRBV5-4 and TRBJ2-3; no firm D call. The CDR3 has 13 amino acids. CDR1 and CDR2 (germline): SGHNT, YYREEE (reference sequence). Trimming took 0 bases from V and 4 from J, leaving 6 bases between them. The CDR3 DNA reads as TGTGCCAGCAGCTTGGTTAGCCCAGATACGCAGTATTTT. Translated, it gives CASSLVSPDTQYF.

The chain joins TRBV11-3 to TRBJ1-2; D gene ambiguous. V was pared by 5 bases and J by 8 bases, with 15 bases between. Germline V CDR1 and CDR2: SGHNT, YENEEA. The CDR3 has 13 amino acids. The CDR3 region has the DNA TGTGCCAGCAGCCTTTGGGGAGGAGACGGCTACACCTTC. Its translation is CASSLWGGDGYTF.

The chain employs TRBV10-3 and TRBJ2-1, with D maybe TRBD1 (6 bases). The CDR3 covers 15 residues. The V gene's germline CDR1 is ENHRY and CDR2 SYGVKD. V was clipped by 10 bases and J by 4 bases, with 20 bases between them. The CDR3 region is CATATGTQLYNEQFF. CDR3 in DNA: TGTGCCACCGCGACCGGGACACAGCTTTACAATGAGCAGTTCTTC.

The chain employs TRBV5-4 and TRBJ2-4; D unclear. CDR1 and CDR2 from the germline V gene are SGHNT and YYREEE (reference sequence). CDR3 length: 14 residues. Between the trimmed V and J ends, which lost 2 bases and 1 base, there was a span of 7 bases. Here the CDR3 DNA reads TGTGCCAGCAGCTTATACGGGGCCAAAAACATTCAGTACTTC. This sequence encodes CASSLYGAKNIQYF.

The chain joins TRBV7-9 to TRBJ2-7; TRBD2 agrees at 7 bases. The CDR3 totals 15 residues. Germline-derived CDR1 and CDR2 are SEHNR and FQNEAQ (reference sequence). Losses at the gene ends were 5 bases for V and 4 bases for J; bases not matched to a gene: 11. CDR3 region: CASSPRGAGLYEQYF. CDR3 nucleotides: TGTGCCAGCAGCCCACGGGGAGCGGGACTATACGAGCAGTACTTC.